This note documents a single TCR beta chain sequence. The target antigen is unknown. This sample stems from a study of CD8+ T cells in alopecia areata. Investigators isolated RNA and reverse transcribed it into cDNA to act as the sequencing template. Sequencing used immunoSEQ multiplex PCR; TCRdb keeps in-frame clones, though not all of them. The sample lists about 250,000 clones, 45% to 70% seen once, with 0.75% to 0.95% in the top ten. The CDR3 length is 17 residues. Losses at the gene ends were 1 base for V and 0 bases for J; bases not matched to a gene: 4. Germline values: CDR1 SGHTA, CDR2 FQGNSA. The treatment was: oral pan-JAK inhibitor, 5-10 mg twice daily. From PBMCs, CD4+ and CD8+ T cells were sorted. General observations from the study: Normal scalp had lower clonality than lesional scalp, with alopecia totalis/universalis lesions showing this most strongly.

The TCR was taken from a human donor with alopecia areata. Specimen: CD4+ T cells sorted from blood, collected at roughly week 53, from a patient treated with tofacitinib. The rearrangement uses TRBV7-2 and TRBJ2-3, with 10 bases that match TRBD2. The CDR3 region is CASSLVMTSGSTDTQYF. The CDR3 nucleotides are TGTGCCAGCAGCTTAGTGATGACTAGCGGGAGCACAGATACGCAGTATTTT.